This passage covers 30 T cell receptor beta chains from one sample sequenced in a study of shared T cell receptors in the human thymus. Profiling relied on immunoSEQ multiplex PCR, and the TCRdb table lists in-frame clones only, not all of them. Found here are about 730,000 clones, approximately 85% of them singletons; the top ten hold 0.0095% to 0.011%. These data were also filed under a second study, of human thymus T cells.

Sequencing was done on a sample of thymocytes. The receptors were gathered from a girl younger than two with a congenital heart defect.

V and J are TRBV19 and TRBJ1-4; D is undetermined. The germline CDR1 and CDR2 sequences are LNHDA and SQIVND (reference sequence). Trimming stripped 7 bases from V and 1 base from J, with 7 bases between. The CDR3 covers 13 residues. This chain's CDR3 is CASTSGTNEKLFF. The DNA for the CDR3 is TGTGCCAGTACATCAGGAACTAATGAAAAACTGTTTTTT. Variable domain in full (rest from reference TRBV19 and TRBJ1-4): DGGITQSPKYLFRKEGQNVTLSCEQNLNHDAMYWYRQDPGQGLRLIYYSQIVNDFQKGDIAEGYSVSREKKESFPLTVTSAQKNPTAFYLCASTSGTNEKLFFGSGTQLSVL.

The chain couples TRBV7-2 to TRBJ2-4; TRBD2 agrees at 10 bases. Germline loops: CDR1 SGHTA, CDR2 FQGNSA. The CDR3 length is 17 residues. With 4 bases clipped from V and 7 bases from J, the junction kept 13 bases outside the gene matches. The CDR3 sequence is CASSSHSLAGDSNIQYF. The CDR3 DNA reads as TGTGCCAGCAGCTCGCATTCCCTAGCGGGGGATAGCAACATTCAGTACTTC.

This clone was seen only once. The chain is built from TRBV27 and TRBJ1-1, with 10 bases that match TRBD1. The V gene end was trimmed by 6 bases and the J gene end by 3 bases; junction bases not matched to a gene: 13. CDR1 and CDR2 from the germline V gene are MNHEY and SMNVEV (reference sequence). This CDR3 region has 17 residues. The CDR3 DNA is TGTGCCAGCAGCCGGACAGGGGGGCCTTCGACCGACACTGAAGCTTTCTTT. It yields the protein CASSRTGGPSTDTEAFF.

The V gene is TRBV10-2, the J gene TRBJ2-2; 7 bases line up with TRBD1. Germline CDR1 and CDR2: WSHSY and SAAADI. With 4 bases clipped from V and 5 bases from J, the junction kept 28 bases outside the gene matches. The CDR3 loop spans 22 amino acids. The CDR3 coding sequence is TGCGCCAGCAGTGGAGGAGGCGGACAGGACCCAACAAGGACGGAGGAGACCGGGGAGCTGTTTTTT. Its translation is CASSGGGGQDPTRTEETGELFF.

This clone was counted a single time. Here the CDR3 DNA reads TGTGCCAGCAGCCCCGTAGGGGTTGTCGTCACTGAAGCTTTCTTT. Translation gives CASSPVGVVVTEAFF. This chain joins TRBV5-4 and TRBJ1-1; D is perhaps TRBD1 (5 bases). In germline, CDR1 is SGHNT, CDR2 YYREEE (reference sequence). CDR3 size: 15 residues. Trimming removed 4 bases at V and 4 bases at J, with 17 bases between.

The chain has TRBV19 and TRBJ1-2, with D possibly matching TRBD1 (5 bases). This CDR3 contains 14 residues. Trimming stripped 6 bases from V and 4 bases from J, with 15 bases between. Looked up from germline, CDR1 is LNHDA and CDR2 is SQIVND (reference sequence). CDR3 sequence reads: CASRIQGLSYGYTF. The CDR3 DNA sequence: TGTGCCAGTAGGATTCAGGGCTTAAGCTATGGCTACACCTTC.

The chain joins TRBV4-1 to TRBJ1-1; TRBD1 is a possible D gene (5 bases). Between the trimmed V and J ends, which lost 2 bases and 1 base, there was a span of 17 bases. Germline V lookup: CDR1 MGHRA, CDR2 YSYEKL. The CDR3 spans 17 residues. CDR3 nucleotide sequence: TGCGCCAGCAGCCAACCCCTAGGGGCAGGGTCGAACACTGAAGCTTTCTTT. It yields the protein CASSQPLGAGSNTEAFF.

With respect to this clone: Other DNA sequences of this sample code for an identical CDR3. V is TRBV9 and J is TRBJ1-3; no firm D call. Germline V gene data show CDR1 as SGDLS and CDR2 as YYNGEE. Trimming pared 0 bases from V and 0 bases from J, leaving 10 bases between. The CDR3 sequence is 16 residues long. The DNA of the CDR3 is TGTGCCAGCAGCGTAGGTGTCCGGAGCTCTGGAAACACCATATATTTT. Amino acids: CASSVGVRSSGNTIYF.

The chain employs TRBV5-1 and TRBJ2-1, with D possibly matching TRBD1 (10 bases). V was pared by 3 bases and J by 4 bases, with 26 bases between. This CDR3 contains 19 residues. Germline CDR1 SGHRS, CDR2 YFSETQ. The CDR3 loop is CASSCRDRGVAGVYNEQFF. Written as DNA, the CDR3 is TGCGCCAGCAGCTGCCGGGACAGGGGAGTAGCGGGGGTATACAATGAGCAGTTCTTC.

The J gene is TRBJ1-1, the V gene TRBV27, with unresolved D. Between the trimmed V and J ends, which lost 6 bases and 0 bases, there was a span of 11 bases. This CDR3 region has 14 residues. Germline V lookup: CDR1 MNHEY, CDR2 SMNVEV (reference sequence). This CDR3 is CASRQDPMNTEAFF. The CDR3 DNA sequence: TGTGCCAGCAGGCAGGATCCGATGAACACTGAAGCTTTCTTT.

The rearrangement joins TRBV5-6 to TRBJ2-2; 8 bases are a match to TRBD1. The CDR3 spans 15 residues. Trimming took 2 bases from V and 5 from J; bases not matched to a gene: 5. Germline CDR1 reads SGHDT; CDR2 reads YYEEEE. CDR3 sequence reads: CASSFGQGATGELFF. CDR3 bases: TGTGCCAGCAGCTTCGGCCAGGGGGCGACCGGGGAGCTGTTTTTT. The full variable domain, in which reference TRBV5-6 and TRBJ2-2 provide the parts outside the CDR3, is DAGVTQSPTHLIKTRGQQVTLRCSPKSGHDTVSWYQQALGQGPQFIFQYYEEEERQRGNFPDRFSGHQFPNYSSELNVNALLLGDSALYLCASSFGQGATGELFFGEGSRLTVL.

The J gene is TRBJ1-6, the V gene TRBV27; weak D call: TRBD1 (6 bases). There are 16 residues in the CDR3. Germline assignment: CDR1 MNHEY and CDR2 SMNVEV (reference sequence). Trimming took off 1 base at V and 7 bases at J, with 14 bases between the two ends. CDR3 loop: CASSLWGPPPNSPLHF. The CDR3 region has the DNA TGTGCCAGCAGTTTATGGGGGCCCCCCCCAAATTCACCCCTCCACTTT.

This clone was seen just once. The CDR3 bases are TGTGCCAGCAGCTTAAGACTTCTAGCGGGGGTAGCCAAAAACATTCAGTACTTC. Protein: CASSLRLLAGVAKNIQYF. The chain links TRBV7-2 to TRBJ2-4, with 10 bases matching TRBD2. The V segment lost 2 bases and the J segment 0 bases; nucleotides outside the gene matches: 7. Germline CDR1 and CDR2: SGHTA and FQGNSA. The CDR3 consists of 18 residues.

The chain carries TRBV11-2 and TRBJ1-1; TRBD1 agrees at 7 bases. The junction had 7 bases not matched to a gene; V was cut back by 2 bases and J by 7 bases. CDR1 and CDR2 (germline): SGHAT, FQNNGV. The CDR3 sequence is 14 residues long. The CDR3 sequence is CASSLRTGVNEAFF. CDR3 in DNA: TGTGCCAGCAGCTTACGTACAGGGGTGAATGAAGCTTTCTTT.

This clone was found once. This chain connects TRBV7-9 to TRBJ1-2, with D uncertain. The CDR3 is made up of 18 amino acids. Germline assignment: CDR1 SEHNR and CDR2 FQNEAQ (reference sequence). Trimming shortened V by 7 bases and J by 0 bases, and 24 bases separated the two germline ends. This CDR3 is CASTRGTWSPSANYGYTF. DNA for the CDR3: TGTGCCAGCACCCGGGGTACATGGTCCCCTTCAGCTAACTATGGCTACACCTTC.

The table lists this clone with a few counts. The CDR3 spells CASRRGTSSTGGNTIYF. The CDR3 coding sequence is TGTGCAAGTCGCCGAGGGACTTCCAGCACGGGAGGAAACACCATATATTTT. The chain joins TRBV12-2 to TRBJ1-3. TRBV12-2 is a pseudogene locus. The CDR3 consists of 17 residues.

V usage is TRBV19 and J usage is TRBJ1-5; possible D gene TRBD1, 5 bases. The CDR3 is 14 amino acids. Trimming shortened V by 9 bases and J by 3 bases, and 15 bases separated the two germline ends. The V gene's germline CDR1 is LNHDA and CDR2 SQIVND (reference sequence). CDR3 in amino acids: CASWGVRDNQPQHF. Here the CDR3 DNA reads TGTGCCAGCTGGGGGGTAAGGGACAATCAGCCCCAGCATTTT.

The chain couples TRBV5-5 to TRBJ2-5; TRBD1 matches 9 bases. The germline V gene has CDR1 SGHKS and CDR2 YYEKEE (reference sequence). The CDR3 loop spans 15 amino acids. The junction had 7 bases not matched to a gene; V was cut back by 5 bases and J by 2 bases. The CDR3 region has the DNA TGTGCCAGCAGGCGAAACAGGGGGCAGCAAGAGACCCAGTACTTC. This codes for CASRRNRGQQETQYF.

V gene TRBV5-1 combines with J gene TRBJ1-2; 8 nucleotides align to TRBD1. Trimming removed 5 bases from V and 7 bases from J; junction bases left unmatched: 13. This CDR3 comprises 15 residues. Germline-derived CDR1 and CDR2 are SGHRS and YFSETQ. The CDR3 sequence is CASSSNPGGWPGYTF. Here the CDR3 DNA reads TGCGCCAGCAGTTCGAACCCAGGGGGCTGGCCTGGCTACACCTTC.

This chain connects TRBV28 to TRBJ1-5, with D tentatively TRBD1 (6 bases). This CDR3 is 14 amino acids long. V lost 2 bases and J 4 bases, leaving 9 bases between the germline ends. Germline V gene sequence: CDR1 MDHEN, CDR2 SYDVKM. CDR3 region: CASSLDGQNQPQHF. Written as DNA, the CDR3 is TGTGCCAGCAGTTTAGACGGACAGAATCAGCCCCAGCATTTT.

Written as DNA, the CDR3 is TGCGCCAGCAGCCCCCTCAAAGGGGGTCAAGAGACCCAGTACTTC. This gives the protein CASSPLKGGQETQYF. This chain joins TRBV5-1 and TRBJ2-5; perhaps TRBD1 as D (6 bases). The CDR3 covers 15 residues. Trimming pared 4 bases from V and 2 bases from J, leaving 15 bases between. In germline, CDR1 is SGHRS, CDR2 YFSETQ. Full variable domain (remainder filled in from reference TRBV5-1 and TRBJ2-5): KAGVTQTPRYLIKTRGQQVTLSCSPISGHRSVSWYQQTPGQGLQFLFEYFSETQRNKGNFPGRFSGRQFSNSRSEMNVSTLELGDSALYLCASSPLKGGQETQYFGPGTRLLVL.

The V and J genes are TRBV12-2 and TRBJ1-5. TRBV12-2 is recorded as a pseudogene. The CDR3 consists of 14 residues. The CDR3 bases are TGTGCAAGTCGCTCCAGTCGGGGCAATCAGCCCCAGCATTTT. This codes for CASRSSRGNQPQHF.

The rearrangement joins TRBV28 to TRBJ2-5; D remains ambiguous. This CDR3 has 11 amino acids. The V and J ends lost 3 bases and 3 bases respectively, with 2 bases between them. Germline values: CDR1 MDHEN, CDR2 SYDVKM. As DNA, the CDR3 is TGTGCCAGCAGTTTCGAAGAGACCCAGTACTTC. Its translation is CASSFEETQYF.

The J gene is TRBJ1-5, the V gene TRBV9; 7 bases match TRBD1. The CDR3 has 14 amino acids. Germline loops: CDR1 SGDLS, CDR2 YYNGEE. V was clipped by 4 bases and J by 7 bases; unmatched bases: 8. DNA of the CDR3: TGTGCCAGCAGCCCCCGACAGGGTGGCCAGCCCCAGCATTTT. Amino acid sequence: CASSPRQGGQPQHF.

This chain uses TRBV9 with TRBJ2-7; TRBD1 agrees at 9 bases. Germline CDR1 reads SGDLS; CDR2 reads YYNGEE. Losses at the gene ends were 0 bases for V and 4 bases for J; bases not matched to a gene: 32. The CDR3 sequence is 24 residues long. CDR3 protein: CASSVEDPTGEAGSTRDRAYEQYF. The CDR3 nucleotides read TGTGCCAGCAGCGTAGAGGACCCCACGGGTGAAGCAGGATCGACCCGGGACAGGGCTTACGAGCAGTACTTC. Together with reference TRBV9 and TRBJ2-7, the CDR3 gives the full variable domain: DSGVTQTPKHLITATGQRVTLRCSPRSGDLSVYWYQQSLDQGLQFLIQYYNGEERAKGNILERFSAQQFPDLHSELNLSSLELGDSALYFCASSVEDPTGEAGSTRDRAYEQYFGPGTRLTVT.

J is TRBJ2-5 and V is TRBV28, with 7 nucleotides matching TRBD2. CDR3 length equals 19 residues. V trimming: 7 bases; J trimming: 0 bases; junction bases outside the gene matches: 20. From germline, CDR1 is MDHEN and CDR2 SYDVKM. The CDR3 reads CASTPREGGEYFYQETQYF. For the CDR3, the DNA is TGTGCCAGCACCCCCAGGGAGGGTGGTGAATATTTCTACCAAGAGACCCAGTACTTC.

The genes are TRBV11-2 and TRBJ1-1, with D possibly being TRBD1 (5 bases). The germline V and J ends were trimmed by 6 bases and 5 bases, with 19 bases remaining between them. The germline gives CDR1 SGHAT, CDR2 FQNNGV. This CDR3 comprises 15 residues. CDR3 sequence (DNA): TGTGCCAGCAGGCCAAGCGGGCGGGGGGGGACTGAAGCTTTCTTT. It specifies CASRPSGRGGTEAFF.

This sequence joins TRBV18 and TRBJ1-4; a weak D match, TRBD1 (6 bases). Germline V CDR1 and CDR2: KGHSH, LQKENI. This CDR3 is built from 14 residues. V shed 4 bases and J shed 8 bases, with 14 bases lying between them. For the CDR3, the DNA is TGTGCCAGCTCACTACTTACAGGGTGGGAAAAACTGTTTTTT. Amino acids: CASSLLTGWEKLFF.

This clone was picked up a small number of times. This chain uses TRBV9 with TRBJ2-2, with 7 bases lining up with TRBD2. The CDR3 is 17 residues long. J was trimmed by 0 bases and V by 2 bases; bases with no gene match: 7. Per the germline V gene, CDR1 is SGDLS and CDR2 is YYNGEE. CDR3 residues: CASSVSWGGSNTGELFF. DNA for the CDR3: TGTGCCAGCAGCGTGTCCTGGGGGGGGTCGAACACCGGGGAGCTGTTTTTT.

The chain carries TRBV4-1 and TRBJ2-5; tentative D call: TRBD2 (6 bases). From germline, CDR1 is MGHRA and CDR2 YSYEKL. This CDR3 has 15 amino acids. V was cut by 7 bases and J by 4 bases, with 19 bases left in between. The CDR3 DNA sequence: TGCGCCAGCACCCTAGGGCAGGGAGGAGGAGAGACCCAGTACTTC. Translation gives CASTLGQGGGETQYF.